A selection of T cell receptor beta chains follows, all from one sample in a study of early T cells in non-severe SARS-CoV-2 infection. TCRdb passed the 5' RACE reads through MiXCR, listing each CDR3 protein once. The sample lists 85,000 to 95,000 distinct CDR3 sequences, 16% occurring once. The sample here was whole blood, taken at baseline. These receptors came from an adult who was a healthcare worker with PCR-confirmed SARS-CoV-2 infection or an uninfected control (not recorded which). Each CDR3 is given with its conserved first and last residue. A D gene is named only where the DNA matches it firmly. Rows give clone size only sometimes, using once, few, many, or a class for an expanded clone.

>NA|TRBV20-1|TRBJ2-5|few
CSASYQGRDETQYF
TGCAGTGCAAGCTACCAGGGGAGGGACGAGACCCAGTACTTC
>TRBD1|TRBV6-5|TRBJ1-1|NA
CASSRDRAPYEAFF
TGTGCCAGCAGCCGTGACAGGGCGCCTTATGAAGCTTTCTTT
>NA|TRBV9|TRBJ1-2|NA
CASSVGIALNFYGYTF
TGTGCCAGCAGCGTAGGAATAGCGCTTAACTTCTATGGCTACACCTTC
>NA|TRBV7-2|TRBJ2-1|many
CASSLLASNEQFF
TGTGCCAGCAGCCTACTAGCTTCCAATGAGCAGTTCTTC
>NA|TRBV24-1|TRBJ2-2|NA
CATSDPDRNTGELFF
TGTGCCACCAGTGATCCGGACAGGAACACCGGGGAGCTGTTTTTT
>NA|TRBV7-9|TRBJ2-5|few
CASSPRRDPQETQYF
TGTGCCAGCAGCCCGCGGCGGGACCCCCAAGAGACCCAGTACTTC
>TRBD2|TRBV12-3/TRBV12-4|TRBJ2-1|medium-sized
CASSPETSGTVF
TGTGCCAGCAGTCCCGAGACTAGCGGGACGGTCTTC
>NA|TRBV5-1|TRBJ1-6|NA
CASSLDYGRRSSPLHF
TGCGCCAGCAGCTTGGATTACGGCAGGAGGAGTTCACCCCTCCACTTT
>NA|TRBV27|TRBJ2-7|NA
CASSGRGPSYEQYF
TGTGCCAGCAGTGGGCGCGGTCCCTCCTACGAGCAGTACTTC
>NA|TRBV4-1|TRBJ2-3|few
CASSYGTNTDTQYF
TGCGCCAGCAGCTACGGGACAAACACAGATACGCAGTATTTT
>NA|TRBV20-1|TRBJ1-1|many
CSAVDRLNTEAFF
TGCAGTGCCGTCGACAGGCTGAACACTGAAGCTTTCTTT
>NA|TRBV9|TRBJ2-7|NA
CASSVGPGPAYEQYF
TGTGCCAGCAGCGTAGGTCCGGGACCCGCCTACGAGCAGTACTTC
>TRBD1|TRBV5-4|TRBJ2-6|many
CASRGTAGANVLTF
TGTGCCAGCCGAGGGACAGCTGGGGCCAACGTCCTGACTTTC
>NA|TRBV10-3|TRBJ2-7|many
CAIAGVSNEQYF
TGTGCCATCGCTGGCGTCTCCAACGAGCAGTACTTC
>TRBD1|TRBV12-3/TRBV12-4|TRBJ1-2|NA
CASSPQGALTNGYTF
TGTGCCAGCAGTCCCCAGGGGGCGCTTACTAATGGCTACACCTTC
>TRBD1|TRBV7-2|TRBJ2-7|NA
CASSFGTGEYEQYF
TGTGCCAGCAGCTTCGGGACAGGGGAGTACGAGCAGTACTTC